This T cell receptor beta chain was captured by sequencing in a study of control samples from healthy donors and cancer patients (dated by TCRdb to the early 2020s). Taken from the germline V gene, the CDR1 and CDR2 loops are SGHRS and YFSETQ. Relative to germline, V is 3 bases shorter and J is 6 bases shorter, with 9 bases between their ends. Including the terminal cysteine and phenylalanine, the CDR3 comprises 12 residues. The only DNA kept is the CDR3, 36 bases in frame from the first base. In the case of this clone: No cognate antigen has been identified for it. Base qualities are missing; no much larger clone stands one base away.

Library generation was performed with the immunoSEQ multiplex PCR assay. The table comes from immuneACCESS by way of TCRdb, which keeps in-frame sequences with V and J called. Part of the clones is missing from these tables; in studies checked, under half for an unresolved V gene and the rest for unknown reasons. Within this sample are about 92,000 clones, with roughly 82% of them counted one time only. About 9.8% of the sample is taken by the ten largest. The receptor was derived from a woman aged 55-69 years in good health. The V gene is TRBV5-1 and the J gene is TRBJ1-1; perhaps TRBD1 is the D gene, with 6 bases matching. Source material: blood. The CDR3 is CASSSQGAEAFF. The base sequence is TGCGCCAGCAGCTCACAGGGTGCTGAAGCTTTCTTT.